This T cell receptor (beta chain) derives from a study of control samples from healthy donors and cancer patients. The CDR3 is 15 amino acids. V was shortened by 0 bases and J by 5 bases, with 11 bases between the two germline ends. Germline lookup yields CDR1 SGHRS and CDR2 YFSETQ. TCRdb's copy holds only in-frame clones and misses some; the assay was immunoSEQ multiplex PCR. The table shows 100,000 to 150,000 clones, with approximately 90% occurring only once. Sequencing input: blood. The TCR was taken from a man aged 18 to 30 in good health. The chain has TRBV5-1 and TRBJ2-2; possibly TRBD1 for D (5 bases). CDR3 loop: CASSLARVGTGELFF. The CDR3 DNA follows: TGCGCCAGCAGCTTGGCCAGGGTTGGGACCGGGGAGCTGTTTTTT.